Listed here are 27 T cell receptor beta chains from one sample, sequenced in a study of blood T cell repertoires in COVID-19. Repertoires were generated with immunoSEQ multiplex PCR, while TCRdb's copy carries only in-frame clones and drops some. This sample has roughly 400,000 clones, with over 75% found just once. The sample was peripheral blood. The receptors stem from a woman in her sixties with COVID-19, enrolled during active disease.

The chain uses TRBV30 and TRBJ1-2; 7 bases agree with TRBD1. The trim removed 4 bases at V and 3 bases at J, leaving 2 bases unmatched. Germline loops: CDR1 GTSNPN, CDR2 SVGIG (reference sequence). CDR3 length: 12 amino acids. The DNA for the CDR3 is TGTGCCTGGACCGGACAGGACTATGGCTACACCTTC. It yields the protein CAWTGQDYGYTF.

The chain joins TRBV19 to TRBJ1-1, with 7 positions matching TRBD1. Germline V gene sequence: CDR1 LNHDA, CDR2 SQIVND (reference sequence). V trimming: 6 bases; J trimming: 6 bases; junction bases outside the gene matches: 10. This CDR3 contains 14 residues. The CDR3 region is CASSSGGHQAEAFF. The DNA of the CDR3 is TGTGCCAGTAGCTCAGGGGGGCACCAGGCTGAAGCTTTCTTT.

This clone came up a few times. The chain joins TRBV6-5 to TRBJ1-2, with D tentatively TRBD1 (5 bases). The CDR3 contains 15 residues. Per the germline V gene, CDR1 is MNHEY and CDR2 is SVGAGI. Trimming took off 6 bases at V and 2 bases at J, with 16 bases between the two ends. Written as DNA, the CDR3 is TGTGCCAGCAGGGACCGGGACTCCTTCAACTATGGCTACACCTTC. This sequence encodes CASRDRDSFNYGYTF.

The chain joins TRBV19 to TRBJ2-2; tentative D call: TRBD2 (5 bases). Trimming left V 1 base short and J 4 bases short, with 10 bases between. The germline V gene has CDR1 LNHDA and CDR2 SQIVND (reference sequence). CDR3 length: 15 amino acids. CDR3 residues: CASSIVGLATGELFF. The CDR3 DNA reads as TGTGCCAGTAGTATAGTCGGGCTAGCCACCGGGGAGCTGTTTTTT.

The chain is built from TRBV11-2 and TRBJ1-3; D gene ambiguous. CDR3 length: 14 amino acids. Trimming removed 7 bases at V and 2 bases at J, with 12 bases between. The V gene's germline CDR1 is SGHAT and CDR2 FQNNGV. CDR3: CASTDTITGNTIYF. The CDR3, as DNA: TGTGCCAGCACTGACACGATTACTGGAAACACCATATATTTT.

This sequence joins TRBV6-9 and TRBJ1-2; D is possibly TRBD1 (5 bases). CDR1 and CDR2 from the germline V gene are MNHGY and SVAAGI. Trimming left V 3 bases short and J 6 bases short, with 14 bases between. There are 14 residues in the CDR3. CDR3 sequence (DNA): TGTGCCAGCAGTTACGGGCGGGGGGGAGATGGCTACACCTTC. It codes for CASSYGRGGDGYTF.

J is TRBJ2-7 and V is TRBV7-9; the D is unclear. CDR1 is SEHNR and CDR2 is FQNEAQ in the germline V gene (reference sequence). Trimming removed 1 base from V and 2 bases from J, with 18 bases in between. There are 17 residues in the CDR3. The CDR3 loop is CASSLGGRYSATYEQYF. CDR3 DNA: TGTGCCAGCAGCTTAGGAGGAAGGTACTCCGCGACCTACGAGCAGTACTTC.

This chain uses TRBV24-1 with TRBJ2-2; 12 bases agree with TRBD2. CDR3 size: 16 residues. Germline assignment: CDR1 KGHDR and CDR2 SFDVKD. Germline trimming cut 3 bases from V and 7 bases from J; bases unmatched to any gene: 5. CDR3 amino acids: CATSDLAGGPGGELFF. The CDR3 DNA sequence: TGTGCCACCAGTGATCTAGCGGGGGGGCCCGGCGGGGAGCTGTTTTTT.

V is TRBV15 and J is TRBJ2-1; a possible D gene is TRBD2 (7 bases). CDR1 LNHNV and CDR2 YYDKDF come from the germline V gene (reference sequence). CDR3 length: 15 amino acids. Deletions cut 2 bases from V and 14 bases from J, with 22 bases between. CDR3: CATSRHPHLAEGEFF. The CDR3 DNA sequence: TGTGCCACCAGCAGACACCCCCATCTAGCGGAGGGGGAGTTCTTC.

The chain combines TRBV6-5 with TRBJ2-3, with D maybe TRBD2 (5 bases). This CDR3 is 13 amino acids long. The V gene's germline CDR1 is MNHEY and CDR2 SVGAGI. Trimming cost V 6 bases and J 0 bases, with 7 bases left between them. The CDR3 DNA sequence: TGTGCCAGCAGAGGACTGAGCACAGATACGCAGTATTTT. Amino acids: CASRGLSTDTQYF.

The chain combines TRBV5-1 with TRBJ2-7, with 7 bases matching TRBD2. The length of the CDR3 is 14 residues. Looked up from germline, CDR1 is SGHRS and CDR2 is YFSETQ. The ends lost 5 bases at V and 0 bases at J; junction bases unmatched: 5. CDR3 in DNA: TGCGCCAGCAGAGTGACGGGGGGCTCCTACGAGCAGTACTTC. Translating it yields CASRVTGGSYEQYF. Together with reference TRBV5-1 and TRBJ2-7, the CDR3 gives the full variable domain: KAGVTQTPRYLIKTRGQQVTLSCSPISGHRSVSWYQQTPGQGLQFLFEYFSETQRNKGNFPGRFSGRQFSNSRSEMNVSTLELGDSALYLCASRVTGGSYEQYFGPGTRLTVT.

This clone was detected only once. The chain links TRBV5-1 to TRBJ2-6, with 7 bases that match TRBD1. The junction had 6 bases not matched to a gene; V was cut back by 2 bases and J by 4 bases. The germline gives CDR1 SGHRS, CDR2 YFSETQ. This CDR3 has 16 residues. DNA for the CDR3: TGCGCCAGCAGCTTCCTTACAGGGGCAGGGGCCAACGTCCTGACTTTC. Its translation: CASSFLTGAGANVLTF. Full variable domain (rest looked up from reference TRBV5-1 and TRBJ2-6): KAGVTQTPRYLIKTRGQQVTLSCSPISGHRSVSWYQQTPGQGLQFLFEYFSETQRNKGNFPGRFSGRQFSNSRSEMNVSTLELGDSALYLCASSFLTGAGANVLTFGAGSRLTVL.

On this clone: The sample carries other DNA sequences with the same CDR3. The chain couples TRBV7-9 to TRBJ2-1; TRBD2 might be the D (5 bases). The germline V and J ends were trimmed by 5 bases and 0 bases, with 14 bases remaining between them. The CDR3 sequence is 16 residues long. Germline V gene data show CDR1 as SEHNR and CDR2 as FQNEAQ (reference sequence). CDR3 loop: CASSPRGGSSYNEQFF. The CDR3, as DNA: TGTGCCAGCAGCCCCCGGGGTGGAAGCTCCTACAATGAGCAGTTCTTC.

The V and J genes are TRBV19 and TRBJ1-6; no clear D gene. Trimming removed 5 bases from V and 0 bases from J, with 14 bases in between. Germline assignment: CDR1 LNHDA and CDR2 SQIVND (reference sequence). This CDR3 spans 17 amino acids. For the CDR3, the DNA is TGTGCCAGTAGTCGGAGGATCGGTGGCTCCTATAATTCACCCCTCCACTTT. Translated, it gives CASSRRIGGSYNSPLHF.

The CDR3 spells CASSFPTGQAENIQYF. CDR3 sequence (DNA): TGCGCCAGCAGCTTCCCCACGGGACAGGCGGAAAACATTCAGTACTTC. The rearrangement links TRBV5-1 to TRBJ2-4; 8 bases map to TRBD1. Trimming cost V 2 bases and J 5 bases; bases outside gene matches: 9. Germline V gene lookup returns CDR1 SGHRS and CDR2 YFSETQ. This CDR3 comprises 16 residues.

The chain uses TRBV5-1 and TRBJ1-2, with D possibly matching TRBD1 (6 bases). Germline CDR1 SGHRS, CDR2 YFSETQ. The V and J ends lost 0 bases and 8 bases respectively, with 14 bases between them. This CDR3 spans 14 amino acids. CDR3 nucleotides: TGCGCCAGCAGCTTGGTAACAGAGGGACACGGCTACACCTTC. Residues: CASSLVTEGHGYTF.

The rearrangement links TRBV5-1 to TRBJ2-2, with a tentative D call TRBD2 (5 bases). CDR1 is SGHRS and CDR2 is YFSETQ in the germline V gene. With 1 base removed from V and 2 bases from J, the gap between germline ends came to 15 bases. CDR3 length: 17 residues. The CDR3 DNA sequence: TGCGCCAGCAGCTTGTTATCGGGGATCATTAACACCGGGGAGCTGTTTTTT. Translating gives CASSLLSGIINTGELFF.

The rearrangement joins TRBV30 to TRBJ1-2, with a tentative D call TRBD1 (5 bases). Germline V gene sequence: CDR1 GTSNPN, CDR2 SVGIG (reference sequence). Trimming pared 0 bases from V and 5 bases from J, leaving 10 bases between. The CDR3 contains 13 residues. This chain's CDR3 is CAWSVMGGYGYTF. The CDR3 DNA reads as TGTGCCTGGAGTGTAATGGGGGGGTATGGCTACACCTTC. The whole variable domain, remainder taken from reference TRBV30 and TRBJ1-2, is SQTIHQWPATLVQPVGSPLSLECTVEGTSNPNLYWYRQAAGRGLQLLFYSVGIGQISSEVPQNLSASRPQDRQFILSSKKLLLSDSGFYLCAWSVMGGYGYTFGSGTRLTVV.

V gene TRBV6-4 combines with J gene TRBJ2-1; D gene uncertain. The CDR3 runs to 16 residues. In germline, CDR1 is MRHNA, CDR2 SNTAGT. V shed 0 bases and J shed 0 bases, with 9 bases lying between them. The CDR3 is CASSDSILDSYNEQFF. The CDR3 DNA sequence: TGTGCCAGCAGTGACTCGATACTCGACTCCTACAATGAGCAGTTCTTC.

The V and J genes are TRBV6-5 and TRBJ2-6; TRBD1 matches at 8 bases. In germline, CDR1 is MNHEY, CDR2 SVGAGI. CDR3 size: 15 residues. Unmatched junction bases numbered 5, after V lost 6 bases and J lost 4 bases. The CDR3: CASSSGQAGANVLTF. DNA of the CDR3: TGTGCCAGCAGCTCGGGACAGGCCGGGGCCAACGTCCTGACTTTC.

This chain joins TRBV3-1 (or the pseudogene TRBV3-2) and TRBJ2-1; 14 bases fit TRBD2. J lost 7 bases, V lost 0 bases, and 11 bases had no gene match. Germline V gene lookup returns CDR1 LGHDT and CDR2 YNNKEL (reference sequence). The CDR3 runs to 19 residues. CDR3 region: CASSQDVGLAGVTRNEQFF. The CDR3 nucleotides read TGTGCCAGCAGCCAAGATGTGGGACTAGCGGGGGTGACGCGGAATGAGCAGTTCTTC.

This clone showed up just once. J is TRBJ1-1 and V is TRBV5-1; no firm D call. Germline loops: CDR1 SGHRS, CDR2 YFSETQ. The CDR3 contains 15 residues. Trimming pared 0 bases from V and 1 base from J, leaving 10 bases between. The CDR3 protein is CASSLGAGKNTEAFF. CDR3 DNA: TGCGCCAGCAGCTTGGGCGCAGGAAAGAACACTGAAGCTTTCTTT.

The J gene is TRBJ1-1, the V gene TRBV28, with 7 positions matching TRBD1. After removal of 6 bases from V and 10 bases from J, the junction contained 2 bases not matched to a gene. The germline CDR1 and CDR2 sequences are MDHEN and SYDVKM. The CDR3 sequence is 10 residues long. The CDR3 DNA reads TGTGCCAGCAGGCAGGGGGTAGCTTTCTTT. As protein: CASRQGVAFF.

This chain uses TRBV7-2 with TRBJ1-5, with TRBD1 matching 8 bases. The CDR3 length is 12 residues. Unmatched junction bases numbered 0, after V lost 5 bases and J lost 6 bases. The germline V gene encodes CDR1 SGHTA and CDR2 FQGNSA. This CDR3 is CASSDRGQPQHF. CDR3 bases: TGTGCCAGCAGCGACAGGGGTCAGCCCCAGCATTTT.

This clone was found once. The chain employs TRBV11-3 and TRBJ2-1; 7 nucleotides line up with TRBD1. The germline CDR1 and CDR2 sequences are SGHNT and YENEEA. The CDR3 totals 14 residues. Germline trimming cut 5 bases from V and 9 bases from J; bases unmatched to any gene: 10. CDR3 protein: CASSNGQVEGEQFF. As DNA, the CDR3 is TGTGCCAGCAGCAACGGACAGGTCGAGGGTGAGCAGTTCTTC.

V usage is TRBV15 and J usage is TRBJ1-1; D gene unclear. The V gene lost 0 bases and the J gene lost 4 bases, with 15 bases spanning the gap. The CDR3 length is 16 residues. Germline CDR1 reads LNHNV; CDR2 reads YYDKDF (reference sequence). CDR3 loop: CATSRDQAPRSTEAFF. The CDR3, as DNA: TGTGCCACCAGCAGAGATCAGGCCCCTCGAAGCACTGAAGCTTTCTTT.

The chain recombines TRBV3-1 (or the pseudogene TRBV3-2) with TRBJ1-2; D possibly corresponds to TRBD1 (5 bases). Germline CDR1 is LGHDT and CDR2 is YNNKEL (reference sequence). V was trimmed by 1 base and J by 8 bases, leaving 14 bases between them. The CDR3 covers 14 residues. CDR3 region: CASSQGFIQGGYTF. The CDR3 DNA follows: TGTGCCAGCAGCCAAGGGTTTATCCAGGGCGGCTACACCTTC.